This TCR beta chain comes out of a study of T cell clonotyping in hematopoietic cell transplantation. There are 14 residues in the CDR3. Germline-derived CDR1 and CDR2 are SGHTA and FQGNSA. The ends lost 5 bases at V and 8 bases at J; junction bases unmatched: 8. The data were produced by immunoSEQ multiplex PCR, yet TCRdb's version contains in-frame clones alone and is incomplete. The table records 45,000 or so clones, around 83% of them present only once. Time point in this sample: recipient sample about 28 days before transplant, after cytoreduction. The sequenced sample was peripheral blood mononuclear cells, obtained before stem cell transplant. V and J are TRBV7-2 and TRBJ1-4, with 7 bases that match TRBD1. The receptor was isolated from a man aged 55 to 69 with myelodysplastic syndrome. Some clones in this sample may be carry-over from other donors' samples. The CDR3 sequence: CASSRTGHGEKLFF. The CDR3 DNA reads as TGTGCCAGCAGCCGGACAGGTCACGGAGAAAAACTGTTTTTT.